This T cell receptor beta chain was sequenced for a study of shared clonotypes between healthy human individuals. Study observations and caveats: A small donor pool kept down the genetic and exposure-history diversity that was represented. An anticipated effect of sequencing depth on clonotype sharing among donors was recognized.

The CDR3 extends over 15 amino acids. The germline CDR1 and CDR2 sequences are SGHAT and FQDESV (reference sequence). Trimming removed 4 bases from V and 4 bases from J, with 16 bases in between. The replicate PCRs on unsorted PBMC were given about 300 ng DNA, which is about 30,000 T cell genomes. Per the study methods: Junction-only sequences produced by ImmunoSEQ had no quality scores, so filtering differed. Using immunoSEQ multiplex PCR, the repertoire was profiled, and TCRdb retains in-frame clones only, with some absent. Clonal size and the V and J genes are those of that table, whereas D and trimming came from the DNA. The sample has more than 450,000 clones, around 79% seen once. In regard to this clone: Its specificity is unknown.

The sequencing input was PBMCs. This receptor was obtained from a woman aged 40 to 50 in good health. Some clones in this sample may be carry-over from other donors' samples. V is TRBV11-1 and J is TRBJ1-2; a weak D match, TRBD1 (6 bases). CDR3 protein: CASSSQGDGIYGYTF. In DNA form, the CDR3 reads TGTGCCAGCAGCTCACAGGGCGACGGGATCTATGGCTACACCTTC.